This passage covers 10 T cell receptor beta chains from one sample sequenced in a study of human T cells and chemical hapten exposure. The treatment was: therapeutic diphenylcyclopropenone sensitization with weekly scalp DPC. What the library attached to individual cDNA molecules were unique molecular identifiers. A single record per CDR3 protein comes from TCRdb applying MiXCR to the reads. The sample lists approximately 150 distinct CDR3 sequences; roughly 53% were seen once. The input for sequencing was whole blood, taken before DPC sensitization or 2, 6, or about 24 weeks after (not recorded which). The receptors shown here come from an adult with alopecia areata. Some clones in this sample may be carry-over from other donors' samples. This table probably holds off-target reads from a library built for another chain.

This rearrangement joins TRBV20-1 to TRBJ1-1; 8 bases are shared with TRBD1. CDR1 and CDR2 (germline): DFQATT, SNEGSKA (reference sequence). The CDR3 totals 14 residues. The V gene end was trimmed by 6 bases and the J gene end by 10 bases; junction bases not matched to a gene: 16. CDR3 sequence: CSARDSDRASAAFF. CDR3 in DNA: TGCAGTGCCCGGGATTCGGACAGGGCGTCTGCAGCTTTCTTT.

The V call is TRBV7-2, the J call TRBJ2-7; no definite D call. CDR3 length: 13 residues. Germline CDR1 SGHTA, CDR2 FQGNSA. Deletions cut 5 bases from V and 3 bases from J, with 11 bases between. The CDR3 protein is CASSRVSVYEQYF. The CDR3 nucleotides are TGTGCCAGCAGCCGTGTGTCCGTCTACGAGCAGTACTTC.

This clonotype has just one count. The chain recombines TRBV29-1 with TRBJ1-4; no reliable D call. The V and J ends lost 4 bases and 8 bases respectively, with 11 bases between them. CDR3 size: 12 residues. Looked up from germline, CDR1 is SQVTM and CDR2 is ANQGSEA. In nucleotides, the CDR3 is TGCAGCGTTGGGGCAGAGTACGAAAAACTGTTTTTT. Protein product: CSVGAEYEKLFF.

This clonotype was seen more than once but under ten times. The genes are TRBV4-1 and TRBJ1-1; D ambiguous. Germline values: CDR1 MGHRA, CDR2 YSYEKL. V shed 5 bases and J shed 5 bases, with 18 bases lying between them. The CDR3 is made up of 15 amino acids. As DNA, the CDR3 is TGCGCCAGCAGCGCTCACCTCTCGGAACGGACTGAAGCTTTCTTT. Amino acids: CASSAHLSERTEAFF.

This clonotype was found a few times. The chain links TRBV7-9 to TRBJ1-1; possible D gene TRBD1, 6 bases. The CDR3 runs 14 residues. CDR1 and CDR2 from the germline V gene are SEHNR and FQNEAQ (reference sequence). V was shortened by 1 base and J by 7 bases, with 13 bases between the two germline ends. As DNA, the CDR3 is TGTGCCAGCAGCTTAGACAGGGCTGAGAATGAAGCTTTCTTT. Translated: CASSLDRAENEAFF.

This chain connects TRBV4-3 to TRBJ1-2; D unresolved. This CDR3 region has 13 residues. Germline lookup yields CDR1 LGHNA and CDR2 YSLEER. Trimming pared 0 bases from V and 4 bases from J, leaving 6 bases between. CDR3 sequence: CASSQDRTYGYTF. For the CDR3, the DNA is TGCGCCAGCAGCCAAGACAGGACCTATGGCTACACCTTC.

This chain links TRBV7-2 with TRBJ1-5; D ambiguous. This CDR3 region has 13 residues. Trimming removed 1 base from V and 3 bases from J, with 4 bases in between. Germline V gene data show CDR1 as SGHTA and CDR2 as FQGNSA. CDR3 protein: CASSLDINQPQHF. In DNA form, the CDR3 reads TGTGCCAGCAGCTTAGACATCAATCAGCCCCAGCATTTT.

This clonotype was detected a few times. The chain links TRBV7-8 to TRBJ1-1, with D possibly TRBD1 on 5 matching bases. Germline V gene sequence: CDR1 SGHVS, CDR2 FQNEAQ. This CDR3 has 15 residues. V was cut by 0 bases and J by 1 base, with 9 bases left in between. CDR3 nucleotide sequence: TGTGCCAGCAGCTTAGCCGGGGGAACGAACACTGAAGCTTTCTTT. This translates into CASSLAGGTNTEAFF.

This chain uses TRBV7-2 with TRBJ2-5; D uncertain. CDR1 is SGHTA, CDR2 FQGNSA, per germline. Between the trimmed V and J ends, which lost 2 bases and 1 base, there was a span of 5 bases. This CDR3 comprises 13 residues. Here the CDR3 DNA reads TGTGCCAGCAGCTTATCGGTCCAAGAGACCCAGTACTTC. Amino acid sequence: CASSLSVQETQYF.

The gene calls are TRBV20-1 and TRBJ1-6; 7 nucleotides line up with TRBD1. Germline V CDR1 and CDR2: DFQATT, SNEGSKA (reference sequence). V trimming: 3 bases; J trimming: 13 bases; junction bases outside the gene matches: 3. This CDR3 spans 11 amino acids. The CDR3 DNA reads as TGCAGTGCTAGTTTGGACAGGCCCCTCCACTTT. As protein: CSASLDRPLHF.